This TCR beta chain was found in a study of shared clonotypes between healthy human individuals. Every subset had its genomic DNA shared out evenly among several immunoSEQ plates. Clones were read by immunoSEQ multiplex PCR, and TCRdb kept only the in-frame ones, dropping some. The sample has around 2,100,000 clones; less than 95% are singletons. Naive CD8 isolation took CD45RO-negative cells positively selected for CCR7 and excluded terminally differentiated effector memory CD45RA+ cells. General study findings and limits: Large sequencing depth failed to make sorted-subset sequencing complete, rarefaction showed. Non-shared clonotypes displayed generation probabilities falling below those of clonotypes present in all four donors. Across a handful of donors, naive CD4 shared roughly 5.1%, naive CD8 over 3%, memory CD4 approximately 2.5%, memory CD8 under 0.5%.

In the case of this clone: Its specificity is unknown.

CDR1 and CDR2 (germline): MDHEN, SYDVKM. The CDR3 has 15 residues. Trimming left V 3 bases short and J 5 bases short, with 13 bases between. Sequencing was done on a sample of naive CD8+ T cells sorted from blood. The sequence was collected from a young man in good health. The rearrangement joins TRBV28 to TRBJ1-4; no definite D call. CDR3 bases: TGTGCCAGCAGTTTTAGTATTGGGCAGAATGAAAAACTGTTTTTT. This sequence encodes CASSFSIGQNEKLFF. Together with reference TRBV28 and TRBJ1-4, the CDR3 gives the full variable domain: DVKVTQSSRYLVKRTGEKVFLECVQDMDHENMFWYRQDPGLGLRLIYFSYDVKMKEKGDIPEGYSVSREKKERFSLILESASTNQTSMYLCASSFSIGQNEKLFFGSGTQLSVL.